This T cell receptor (beta chain) appears in the sequencing data of a study of T cell responses to AZD1222 COVID-19 vaccine. Study details: Pooled samples include second doses given at about 4 or 12 weeks.

This clone was observed once. V gave up 5 bases and J gave up 2 bases, with 13 bases separating them. The CDR3 totals 15 residues. Germline V CDR1 and CDR2: SGHAT, FQNNGV. Clones were read by immunoSEQ multiplex PCR, and TCRdb kept only the in-frame ones, dropping some. This repertoire shows about 180,000 clones, 88% found once; its top ten account for roughly 8%. The genes are TRBV11-2 and TRBJ2-1, with D possibly being TRBD2 (5 bases). The receptor was derived from an adult in good health. The input for sequencing was peripheral blood, taken on day 0 of AZD1222 vaccination. CDR3 amino acids: CASSLLERPYNEQFF. In DNA, the CDR3 is TGTGCCAGCAGCCTACTAGAGAGACCCTACAATGAGCAGTTCTTC.